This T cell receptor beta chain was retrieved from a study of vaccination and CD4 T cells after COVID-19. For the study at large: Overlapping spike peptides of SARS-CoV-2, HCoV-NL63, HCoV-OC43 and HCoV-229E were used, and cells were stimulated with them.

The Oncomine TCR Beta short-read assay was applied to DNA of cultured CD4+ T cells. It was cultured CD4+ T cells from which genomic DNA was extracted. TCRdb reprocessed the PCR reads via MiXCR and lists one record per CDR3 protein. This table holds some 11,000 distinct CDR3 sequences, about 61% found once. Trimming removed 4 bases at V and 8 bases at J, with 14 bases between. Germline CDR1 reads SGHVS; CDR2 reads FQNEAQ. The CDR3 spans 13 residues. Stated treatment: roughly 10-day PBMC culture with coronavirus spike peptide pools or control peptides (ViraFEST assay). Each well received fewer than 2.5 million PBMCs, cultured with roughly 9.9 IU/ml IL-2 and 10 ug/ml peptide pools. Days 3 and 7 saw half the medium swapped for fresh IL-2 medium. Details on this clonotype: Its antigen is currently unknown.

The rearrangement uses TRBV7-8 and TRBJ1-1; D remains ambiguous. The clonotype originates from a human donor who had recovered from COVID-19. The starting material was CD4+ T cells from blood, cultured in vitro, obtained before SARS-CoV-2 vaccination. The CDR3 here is CASSYLVPREAFF. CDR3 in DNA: TGTGCCAGCAGCTATTTAGTCCCGAGGGAAGCTTTCTTT.